What follows describes a single TCR beta chain. The data derive from a study of blood T cell repertoires in COVID-19. Study-level information: Material from acute and convalescent COVID-19 was sourced from the United States, Italy and Spain.

Study processing details: Reference gene primer amplification gave estimated nucleated cell counts. TCRdb's copy holds only in-frame clones and misses some; the assay was immunoSEQ multiplex PCR. V, J and clone size are taken as reported in that table, and D and trimming were inferred from the DNA itself. The table shows roughly 200,000 clones, with 80% to 90% occurring only once. CDR1 is SGDLS, CDR2 YYNGEE, per germline. The CDR3 has 15 residues. Trimming left V 0 bases short and J 1 base short, with 8 bases between. The clonotype comes from a woman aged 80 or over with acute or convalescent COVID-19. The source material was peripheral blood. The rearrangement links TRBV9 to TRBJ2-1; D unclear. The CDR3 sequence: CASSVGVGSYNEQFF. The CDR3 region has the DNA TGTGCCAGCAGCGTAGGCGTTGGTTCCTACAATGAGCAGTTCTTC. The full variable domain, rest sourced from reference TRBV9 and TRBJ2-1, is DSGVTQTPKHLITATGQRVTLRCSPRSGDLSVYWYQQSLDQGLQFLIQYYNGEERAKGNILERFSAQQFPDLHSELNLSSLELGDSALYFCASSVGVGSYNEQFFGPGTRLTVL.